This entry is about one T cell receptor (beta chain). Germline-derived CDR1 and CDR2 are LGHNA and YSLEER. The CDR3 extends over 15 amino acids. V lost 1 base, J lost 6 bases, and 3 bases stayed unmatched. This record belongs to a study of blood T cell repertoires in COVID-19. Study at large: Donors in the United States, Italy and Spain gave samples during acute or convalescent COVID-19.

Original data processing: Researchers report that nucleated cell counts were estimated from reference gene primer amplification. Only in-frame clones appear in the TCRdb table, and some are missing; sequencing was by immunoSEQ multiplex PCR. V and J calls and clone size are given by that table; D and trimming were obtained from the DNA. The sample lists roughly 140,000 clones, roughly 80% occurring once. The chain joins TRBV4-3 to TRBJ1-5, with TRBD1 identical over 10 bases. This TCR came from a man in his 70s who had recovered from COVID-19. The sequencing sample was made of peripheral blood. CDR3 in amino acids: CASSQGTGGGQPQHF. DNA of the CDR3: TGCGCCAGCAGCCAAGGGACAGGGGGAGGTCAGCCCCAGCATTTT.